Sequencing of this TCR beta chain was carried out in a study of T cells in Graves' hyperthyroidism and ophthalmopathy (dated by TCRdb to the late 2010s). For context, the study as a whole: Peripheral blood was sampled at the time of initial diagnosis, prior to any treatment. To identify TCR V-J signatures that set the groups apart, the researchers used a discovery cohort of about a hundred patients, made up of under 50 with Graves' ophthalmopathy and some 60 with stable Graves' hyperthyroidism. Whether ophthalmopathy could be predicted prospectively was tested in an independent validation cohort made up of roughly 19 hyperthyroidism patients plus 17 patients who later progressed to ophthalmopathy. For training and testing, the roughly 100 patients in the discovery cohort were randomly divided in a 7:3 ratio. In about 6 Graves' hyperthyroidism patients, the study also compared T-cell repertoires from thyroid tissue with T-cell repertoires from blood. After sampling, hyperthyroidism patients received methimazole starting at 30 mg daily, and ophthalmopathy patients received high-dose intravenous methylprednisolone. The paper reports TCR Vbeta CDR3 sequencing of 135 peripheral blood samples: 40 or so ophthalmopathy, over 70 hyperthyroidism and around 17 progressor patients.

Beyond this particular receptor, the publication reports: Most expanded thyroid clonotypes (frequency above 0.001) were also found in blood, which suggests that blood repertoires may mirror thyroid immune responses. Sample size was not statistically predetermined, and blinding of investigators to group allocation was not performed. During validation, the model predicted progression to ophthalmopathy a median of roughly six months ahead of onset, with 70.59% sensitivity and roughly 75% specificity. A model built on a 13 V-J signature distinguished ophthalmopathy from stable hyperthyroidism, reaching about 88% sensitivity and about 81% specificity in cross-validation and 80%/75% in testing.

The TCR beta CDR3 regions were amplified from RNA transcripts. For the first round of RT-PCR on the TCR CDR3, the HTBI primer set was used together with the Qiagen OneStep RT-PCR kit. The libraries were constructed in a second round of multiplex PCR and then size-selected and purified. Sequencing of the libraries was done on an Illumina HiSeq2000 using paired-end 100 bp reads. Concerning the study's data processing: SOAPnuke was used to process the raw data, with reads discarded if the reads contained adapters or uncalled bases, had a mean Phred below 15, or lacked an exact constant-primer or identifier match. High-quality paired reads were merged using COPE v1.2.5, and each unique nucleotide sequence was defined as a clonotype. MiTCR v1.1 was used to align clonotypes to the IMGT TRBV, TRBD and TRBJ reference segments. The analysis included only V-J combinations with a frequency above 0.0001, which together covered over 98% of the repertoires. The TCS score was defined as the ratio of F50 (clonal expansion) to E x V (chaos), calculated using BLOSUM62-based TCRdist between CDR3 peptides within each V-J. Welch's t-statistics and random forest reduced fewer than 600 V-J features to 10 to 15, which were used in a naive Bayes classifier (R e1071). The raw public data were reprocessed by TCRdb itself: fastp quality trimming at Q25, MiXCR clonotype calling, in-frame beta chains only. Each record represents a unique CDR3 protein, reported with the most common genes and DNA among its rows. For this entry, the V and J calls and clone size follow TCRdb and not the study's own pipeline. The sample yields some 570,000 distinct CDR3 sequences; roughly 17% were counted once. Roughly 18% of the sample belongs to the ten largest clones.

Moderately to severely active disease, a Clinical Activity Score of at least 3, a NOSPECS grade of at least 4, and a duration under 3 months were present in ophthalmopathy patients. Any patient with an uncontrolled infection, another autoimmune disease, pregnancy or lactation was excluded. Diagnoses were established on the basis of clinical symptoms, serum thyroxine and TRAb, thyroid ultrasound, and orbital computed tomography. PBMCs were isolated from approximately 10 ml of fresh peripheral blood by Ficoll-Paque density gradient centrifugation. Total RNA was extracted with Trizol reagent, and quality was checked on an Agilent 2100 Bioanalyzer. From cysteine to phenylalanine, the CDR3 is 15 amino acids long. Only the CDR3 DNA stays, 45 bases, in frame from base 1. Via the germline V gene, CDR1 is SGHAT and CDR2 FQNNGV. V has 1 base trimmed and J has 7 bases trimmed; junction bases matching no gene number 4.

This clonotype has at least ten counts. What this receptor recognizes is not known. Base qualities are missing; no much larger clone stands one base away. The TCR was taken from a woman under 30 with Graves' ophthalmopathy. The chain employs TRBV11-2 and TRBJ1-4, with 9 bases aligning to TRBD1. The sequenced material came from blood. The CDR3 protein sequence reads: CASSLGDRDGEKLFF. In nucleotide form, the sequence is TGTGCCAGCAGCTTAGGGGACAGGGATGGTGAAAAACTGTTTTTT.